These 6 T cell receptor beta chains came from one sample sequenced in a study of naive and memory T cell subsets. The beta constant-region primer was an equimolar mix of two oligonucleotides covering TRBC1 and TRBC2. Ligated cDNA was amplified by four rounds of PCR with nested alpha and beta constant-region primers and SP2. TCRdb fed the UMI-ligation and nested PCR reads into MiXCR, producing one record per CDR3 protein. The sample contains about 34,000 distinct CDR3 sequences, about 18% of which appear only once. What was sequenced was effector memory CD4+ T cells from blood. Documented subset: effector memory, CD45RA- CD27-. The receptors stem from a human donor in good health.

The table lists this clonotype with many counts. The chain joins TRBV18 to TRBJ1-1, with no clear D. Germline V gene data show CDR1 as KGHSH and CDR2 as LQKENI. Trimming shortened V by 1 base and J by 6 bases, and 12 bases separated the two germline ends. The length of the CDR3 is 14 residues. CDR3 protein: CASSPLPEGSEAFF. In DNA form, the CDR3 reads TGTGCCAGCTCACCACTCCCGGAGGGCTCTGAAGCTTTCTTT.

Only a few counts were recorded for this clonotype. The J gene is TRBJ2-1, the V gene TRBV7-2; 7 nucleotides align to TRBD2. The length of the CDR3 is 15 residues. CDR1 is SGHTA and CDR2 is FQGNSA in the germline V gene. Trimming took 4 bases from V and 7 from J; bases not matched to a gene: 10. As DNA, the CDR3 is TGTGCCAGCAGCTCGACTAGCTGGAAGGGAAATGAGCAGTTCTTC. This gives the protein CASSSTSWKGNEQFF.

This clonotype has more than one count but fewer than ten. The V gene is TRBV6-6, the J gene TRBJ1-5; tentatively, D is TRBD1 (5 bases). V was cut by 5 bases and J by 3 bases, with 14 bases left in between. The germline gives CDR1 MNHNY, CDR2 SVGAGI (reference sequence). The CDR3 is 15 residues long. The CDR3 region is CASSDLRGLNQPQHF. CDR3 bases: TGTGCCAGCAGTGACCTACGGGGACTCAATCAGCCCCAGCATTTT.

The rearrangement joins TRBV6-5 to TRBJ2-7; no firm D call. Germline V gives CDR1 MNHEY, CDR2 SVGAGI. The germline V and J ends were trimmed by 5 bases and 3 bases, with 14 bases remaining between them. The CDR3 is 14 residues long. This chain's CDR3 is CASSNMGTNYEQYF. The CDR3 bases are TGTGCCAGCAGTAATATGGGCACTAACTACGAGCAGTACTTC.

This clonotype was observed at least ten times. One end of the junction is discordant with germline, which a read error may explain. The chain has TRBV7-7 and TRBJ1-3; D is unclear. The V gene's germline CDR1 is SSHAT and CDR2 FNYEAQ (reference sequence). The CDR3 consists of 16 residues. CDR3 loop: CASSLGPPGSENTIYF. The CDR3 DNA reads as TGTGCTAGCAGCTTAGGACCTCCCGGTTCGGAAAACACCATATATTTT.

This clonotype was recorded a few times. V gene TRBV28 combines with J gene TRBJ2-5, with D possibly TRBD2 on 6 matching bases. The CDR3 length is 13 residues. Germline V lookup: CDR1 MDHEN, CDR2 SYDVKM. Deletions cut 8 bases from V and 5 bases from J, with 15 bases between. The CDR3 reads CASRGRVGETQYF. CDR3 bases: TGTGCCAGCCGGGGGAGAGTAGGGGAGACCCAGTACTTC.